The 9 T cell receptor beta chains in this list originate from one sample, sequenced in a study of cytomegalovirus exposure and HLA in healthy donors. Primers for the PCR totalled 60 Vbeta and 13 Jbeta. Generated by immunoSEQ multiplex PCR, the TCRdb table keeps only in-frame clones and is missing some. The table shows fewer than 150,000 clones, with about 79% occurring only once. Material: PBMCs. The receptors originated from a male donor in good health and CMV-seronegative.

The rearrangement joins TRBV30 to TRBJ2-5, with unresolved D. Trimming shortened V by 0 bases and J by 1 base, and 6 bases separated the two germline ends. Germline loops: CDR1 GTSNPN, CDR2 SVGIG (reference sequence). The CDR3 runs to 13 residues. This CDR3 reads CAWSVAGQETQYF. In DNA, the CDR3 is TGTGCCTGGAGTGTAGCCGGCCAAGAGACCCAGTACTTC.

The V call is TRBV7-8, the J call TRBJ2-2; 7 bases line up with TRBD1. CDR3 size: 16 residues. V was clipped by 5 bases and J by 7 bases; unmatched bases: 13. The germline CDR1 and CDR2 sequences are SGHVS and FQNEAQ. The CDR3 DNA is TGTGCCAGCAGCCGAAGGGGGCAGGCTGCCAGCGGGGAGCTGTTTTTT. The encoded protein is CASSRRGQAASGELFF.

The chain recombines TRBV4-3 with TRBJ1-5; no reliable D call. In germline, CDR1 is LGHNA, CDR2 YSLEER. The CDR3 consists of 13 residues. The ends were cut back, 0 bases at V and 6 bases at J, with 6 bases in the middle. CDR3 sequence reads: CASSQDERQPQHF. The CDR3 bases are TGCGCCAGCAGCCAAGATGAGCGTCAGCCCCAGCATTTT.

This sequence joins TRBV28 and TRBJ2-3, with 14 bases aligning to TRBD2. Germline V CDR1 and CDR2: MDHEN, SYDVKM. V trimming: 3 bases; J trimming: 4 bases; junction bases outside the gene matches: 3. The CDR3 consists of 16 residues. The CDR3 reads CASSLGTSGRPDTQYF. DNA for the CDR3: TGTGCCAGCAGTTTGGGGACTAGCGGGAGACCAGATACGCAGTATTTT.

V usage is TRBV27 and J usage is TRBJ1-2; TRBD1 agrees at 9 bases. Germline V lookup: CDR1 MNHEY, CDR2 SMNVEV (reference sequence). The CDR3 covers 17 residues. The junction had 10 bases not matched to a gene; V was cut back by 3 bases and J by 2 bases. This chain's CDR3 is CASSFLTGGRGNYGYTF. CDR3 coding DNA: TGTGCCAGCAGTTTTTTAACAGGGGGCAGGGGAAACTATGGCTACACCTTC.

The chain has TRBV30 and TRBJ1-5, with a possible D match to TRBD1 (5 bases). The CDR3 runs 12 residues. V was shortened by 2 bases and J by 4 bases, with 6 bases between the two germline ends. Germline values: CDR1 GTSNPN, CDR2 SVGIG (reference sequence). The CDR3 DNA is TGTGCCTGGAGTCCAGGGAATCAGCCCCAGCATTTT. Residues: CAWSPGNQPQHF.

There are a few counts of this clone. The DNA for the CDR3 is TGCGCCAGCAGCTTGGTGGGGGCCAGTGTGGAGCAGTACTTC. This translates into CASSLVGASVEQYF. The V gene is TRBV5-1, the J gene TRBJ2-7; D is perhaps TRBD1 (6 bases). The ends were cut back, 0 bases at V and 7 bases at J, with 14 bases in the middle. CDR3 length equals 14 residues. CDR1 is SGHRS, CDR2 YFSETQ, per germline.

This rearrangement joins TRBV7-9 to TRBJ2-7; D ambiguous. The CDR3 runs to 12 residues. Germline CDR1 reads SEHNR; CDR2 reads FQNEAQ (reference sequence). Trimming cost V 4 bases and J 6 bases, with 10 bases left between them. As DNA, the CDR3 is TGTGCCAGCAGCTCCGGGTCGAGCGAGCAGTACTTC. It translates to CASSSGSSEQYF.

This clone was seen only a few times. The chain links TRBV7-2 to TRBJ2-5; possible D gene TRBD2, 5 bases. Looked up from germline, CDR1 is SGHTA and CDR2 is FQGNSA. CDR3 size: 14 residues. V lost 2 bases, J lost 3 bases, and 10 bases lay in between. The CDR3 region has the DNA TGTGCCAGCAGCTTAATCTGGGGAGAAGAGACCCAGTACTTC. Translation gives CASSLIWGEETQYF.